This record covers a single TCR beta chain. The germline gives CDR1 LGHNA, CDR2 YSLEER. Trimming shortened V by 0 bases and J by 5 bases, and 16 bases separated the two germline ends. This CDR3 region has 17 residues. This entry is derived from a study of T-cell memory formation after mild COVID-19. Overall study context: TCR clusters were largely donor specific.

TCRdb passed the 5' RACE reads through MiXCR, listing each CDR3 protein once. The repertoire holds 450,000 or so distinct CDR3 sequences, with roughly 25% as singletons. Sequences were obtained from PBMCs or a T cell subset sorted from them (not recorded which). The chain joins TRBV4-3 to TRBJ1-4, with a tentative D call TRBD1 (5 bases). This clonotype was sampled from an adult woman who had mild COVID-19 (a few samples of this study predate the infection). Cell type and time point are not known. The CDR3 reads CASSQEVDGTRNEKLFF. CDR3 coding DNA: TGCGCCAGCAGCCAAGAAGTAGACGGGACGAGGAATGAAAAACTGTTTTTT.